The 14 T cell receptor beta chains below all came from one sample that was sequenced in a study of regulatory and conventional T cells in RAG deficiency. Profiled with immunoSEQ multiplex PCR; TCRdb holds only in-frame clones, not every one. This table has tens of thousands of clones, about nine tenths appearing once. The same sample was also used in a study of regulatory T cells. This second report adds: Amplification used 52 TRBV primers and 13 TRBJ primers.

The specimen sequenced was CD8+ T cells sorted from blood. The receptors originated from a human donor in good health.

A single count supports this clone. The chain has TRBV28 and TRBJ2-7; D remains ambiguous. CDR1 is MDHEN and CDR2 is SYDVKM in the germline V gene. Trimming took off 3 bases at V and 2 bases at J, with 8 bases between the two ends. The length of the CDR3 is 13 residues. The CDR3 spells CASSFQGTYEQYF. CDR3 sequence (DNA): TGTGCCAGCAGTTTTCAAGGTACCTACGAGCAGTACTTC.

Only one count was recorded for this clone. J is TRBJ1-2 and V is TRBV25-1, with 7 bases that match TRBD1. The CDR3 spans 14 residues. V lost 3 bases to trimming and J lost 4 bases; unmatched junction nucleotides: 5. CDR1 MGHDK and CDR2 SYGVNS come from the germline V gene. The CDR3 DNA sequence: TGTGCCAGCAGTGACCAAGGACAGGCCTATGGCTACACCTTC. As protein: CASSDQGQAYGYTF.

This chain links TRBV27 with TRBJ1-4; D may be TRBD1 (5 bases). This CDR3 comprises 14 residues. V was clipped by 5 bases and J by 7 bases, with 14 bases between them. Per germline, CDR1 MNHEY and CDR2 SMNVEV (reference sequence). The CDR3 coding sequence is TGTGCCAGCAGTCCTCAGGGTCGTTCTGAAAAACTGTTTTTT. This translates into CASSPQGRSEKLFF.

The count of this clone is one. The chain joins TRBV19 to TRBJ1-2; D is unresolved. Trimming removed 1 base from V and 2 bases from J, with 8 bases in between. This CDR3 is 14 amino acids long. Germline V lookup: CDR1 LNHDA, CDR2 SQIVND (reference sequence). The CDR3 region has the DNA TGTGCCAGTAGTATAGGCGGAGGGAACTATGGCTACACCTTC. Its translation is CASSIGGGNYGYTF. Complete variable domain (other parts from reference TRBV19 and TRBJ1-2): DGGITQSPKYLFRKEGQNVTLSCEQNLNHDAMYWYRQDPGQGLRLIYYSQIVNDFQKGDIAEGYSVSREKKESFPLTVTSAQKNPTAFYLCASSIGGGNYGYTFGSGTRLTVV.

The chain recombines TRBV6-5 with TRBJ1-2; weak D call: TRBD1 (6 bases). Between the trimmed V and J ends, which lost 8 bases and 8 bases, there was a span of 15 bases. The CDR3 covers 12 residues. Per germline, CDR1 MNHEY and CDR2 SVGAGI. The CDR3 coding sequence is TGTGCCAGCTGGGACAACACTGGGGGCTACACCTTC. Encoded protein: CASWDNTGGYTF.

The gene calls are TRBV5-4 and TRBJ2-1, with 7 positions matching TRBD1. CDR1 is SGHNT and CDR2 is YYREEE in the germline V gene (reference sequence). The CDR3 has 14 amino acids. V lost 0 bases, J lost 7 bases, and 4 bases stayed unmatched. CDR3 protein: CASSLDGTANEQFF. In DNA, the CDR3 is TGTGCCAGCAGCTTGGACGGGACAGCAAATGAGCAGTTCTTC.

This sequence joins TRBV29-1 and TRBJ2-1; 7 nucleotides match TRBD2. This CDR3 is 15 amino acids long. Germline trimming cut 1 base from V and 7 bases from J; bases unmatched to any gene: 10. Germline V lookup: CDR1 SQVTM, CDR2 ANQGSEA. CDR3 in DNA: TGCAGCGTTGAAGGATACGAGCGGGGAAGGAATGAGCAGTTCTTC. It translates to CSVEGYERGRNEQFF.

This chain links TRBV7-2 with TRBJ2-3; D possibly corresponds to TRBD2 (6 bases). From germline, CDR1 is SGHTA and CDR2 FQGNSA. The V gene lost 0 bases and the J gene lost 2 bases, with 24 bases spanning the gap. The CDR3 sequence is 20 residues long. The CDR3 bases are TGTGCCAGCAGCTTAGCGGGCAGGGAGTCGGGCGGGGCCTTCACAGATACGCAGTATTTT. This codes for CASSLAGRESGGAFTDTQYF.

CDR3 DNA: TGTGCCAGCAGTTTAAATTCAGCGGGAGTAGACTACTACGAGCAGTACTTC. It specifies CASSLNSAGVDYYEQYF. This sequence joins TRBV28 and TRBJ2-7, with 8 nucleotides matching TRBD2. The junction had 12 bases not matched to a gene; V was cut back by 2 bases and J by 3 bases. CDR3 length: 17 amino acids. CDR1 MDHEN and CDR2 SYDVKM come from the germline V gene.

The sample holds a few counts of this clone. V gene TRBV28 combines with J gene TRBJ2-7, with a weak D call TRBD1 (6 bases). CDR3 length: 16 residues. The ends were cut back, 4 bases at V and 0 bases at J, with 16 bases in the middle. Germline V gene data show CDR1 as MDHEN and CDR2 as SYDVKM. CDR3 bases: TGTGCCAGCAGTTCACCGGGACAATCGAGCTCCTACGAGCAGTACTTC. Amino acids: CASSSPGQSSSYEQYF.

V and J are TRBV28 and TRBJ1-1; the match to TRBD1 covers 11 bases. The CDR3 is made up of 15 amino acids. Trimming removed 3 bases from V and 5 bases from J; junction bases left unmatched: 5. Germline-derived CDR1 and CDR2 are MDHEN and SYDVKM. The CDR3 DNA reads TGTGCCAGCAGTTTTTCGGACAGGGGGCATACTGAAGCTTTCTTT. It codes for CASSFSDRGHTEAFF.

The chain recombines TRBV7-9 with TRBJ2-7; the D gene could be TRBD1 or TRBD2 (5 bases each). Trimming took 0 bases from V and 5 from J, leaving 5 bases between them. This CDR3 is 12 amino acids long. Germline CDR1 reads SEHNR; CDR2 reads FQNEAQ (reference sequence). The CDR3 DNA reads TGTGCCAGCAGCTTAGCGGGGGACGAGCAGTACTTC. Translating gives CASSLAGDEQYF.

The gene calls are TRBV27 and TRBJ1-1, with a weak D call TRBD1 (5 bases). CDR1 is MNHEY and CDR2 is SMNVEV in the germline V gene (reference sequence). Trimming pared 3 bases from V and 4 bases from J, leaving 12 bases between. CDR3 size: 14 residues. CDR3 loop: CASSFLGDGTEAFF. The CDR3 nucleotides read TGTGCCAGCAGTTTTTTGGGGGACGGCACTGAAGCTTTCTTT.

A single count supports this clone. The chain uses TRBV7-9 and TRBJ1-1, with D perhaps TRBD1 (5 bases). CDR3 length equals 13 residues. Germline V CDR1 and CDR2: SEHNR, FQNEAQ (reference sequence). Trimming removed 8 bases at V and 7 bases at J, with 17 bases between. The CDR3 DNA follows: TGTGCCAGCGGTACAGGTGGGAATCTTGAAGCTTTCTTT. Protein product: CASGTGGNLEAFF.